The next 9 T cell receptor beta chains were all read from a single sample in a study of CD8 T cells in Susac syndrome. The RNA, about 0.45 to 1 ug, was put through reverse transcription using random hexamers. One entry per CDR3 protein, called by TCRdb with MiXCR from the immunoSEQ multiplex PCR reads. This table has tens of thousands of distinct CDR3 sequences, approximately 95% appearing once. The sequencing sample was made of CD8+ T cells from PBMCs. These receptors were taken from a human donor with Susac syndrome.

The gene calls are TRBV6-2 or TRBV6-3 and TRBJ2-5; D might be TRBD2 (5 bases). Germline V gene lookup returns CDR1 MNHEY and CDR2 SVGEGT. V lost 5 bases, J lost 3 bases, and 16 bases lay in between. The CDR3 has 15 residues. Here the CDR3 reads CASSPLSGEKETQYF. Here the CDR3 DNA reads TGTGCCAGCAGTCCACTTTCTGGGGAGAAAGAGACCCAGTACTTC.

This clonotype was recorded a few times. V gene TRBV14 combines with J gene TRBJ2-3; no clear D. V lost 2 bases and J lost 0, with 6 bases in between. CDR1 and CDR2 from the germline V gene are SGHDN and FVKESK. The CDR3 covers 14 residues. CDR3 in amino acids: CASSQRRSTDTQYF. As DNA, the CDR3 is TGTGCCAGCAGCCAAAGGCGGAGCACAGATACGCAGTATTTT.

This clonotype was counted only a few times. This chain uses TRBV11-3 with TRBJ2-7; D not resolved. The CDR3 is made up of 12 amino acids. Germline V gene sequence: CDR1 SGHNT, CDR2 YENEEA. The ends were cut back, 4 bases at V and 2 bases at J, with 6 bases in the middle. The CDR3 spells CASSSGAYEQYF. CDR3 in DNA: TGTGCCAGCAGCTCAGGAGCCTACGAGCAGTACTTC.

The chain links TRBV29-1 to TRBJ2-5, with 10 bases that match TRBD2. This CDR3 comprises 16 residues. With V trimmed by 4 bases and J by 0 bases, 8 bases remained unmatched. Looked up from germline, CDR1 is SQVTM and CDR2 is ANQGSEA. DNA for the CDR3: TGCAGCGTTGCGGCTAGCGGGAGACAGTACCAAGAGACCCAGTACTTC. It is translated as CSVAASGRQYQETQYF.

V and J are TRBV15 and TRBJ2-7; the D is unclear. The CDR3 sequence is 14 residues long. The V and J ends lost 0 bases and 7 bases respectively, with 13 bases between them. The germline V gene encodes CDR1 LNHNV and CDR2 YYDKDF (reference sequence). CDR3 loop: CATSRDSPGQEQYF. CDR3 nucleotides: TGTGCCACCAGCAGAGATTCCCCAGGTCAGGAGCAGTACTTC.

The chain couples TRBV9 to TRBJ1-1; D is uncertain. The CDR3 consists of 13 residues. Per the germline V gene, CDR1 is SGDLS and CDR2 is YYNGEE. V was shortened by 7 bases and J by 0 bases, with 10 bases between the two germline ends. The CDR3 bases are TGTGCCAGCGGCGACACCCTGAACACTGAAGCTTTCTTT. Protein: CASGDTLNTEAFF.

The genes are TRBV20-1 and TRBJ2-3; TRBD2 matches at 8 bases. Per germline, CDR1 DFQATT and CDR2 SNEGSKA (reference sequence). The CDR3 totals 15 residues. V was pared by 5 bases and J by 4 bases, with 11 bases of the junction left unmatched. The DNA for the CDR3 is TGCAGTGCTTGGAAGAGAGGACTAGCAGCAGATACGCAGTATTTT. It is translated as CSAWKRGLAADTQYF.

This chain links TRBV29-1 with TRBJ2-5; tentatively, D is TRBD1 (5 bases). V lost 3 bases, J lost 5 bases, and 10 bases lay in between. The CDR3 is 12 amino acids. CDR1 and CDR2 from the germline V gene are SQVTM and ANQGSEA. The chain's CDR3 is CSVDDGAETQYF. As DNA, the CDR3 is TGCAGCGTTGATGATGGGGCCGAGACCCAGTACTTC.

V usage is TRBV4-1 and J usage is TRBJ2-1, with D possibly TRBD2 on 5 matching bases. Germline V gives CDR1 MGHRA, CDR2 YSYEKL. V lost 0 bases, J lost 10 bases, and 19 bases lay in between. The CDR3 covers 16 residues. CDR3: CASSQERSGGPPEQFF. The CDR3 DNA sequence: TGCGCCAGCAGCCAAGAAAGAAGCGGCGGCCCCCCCGAGCAGTTCTTC.